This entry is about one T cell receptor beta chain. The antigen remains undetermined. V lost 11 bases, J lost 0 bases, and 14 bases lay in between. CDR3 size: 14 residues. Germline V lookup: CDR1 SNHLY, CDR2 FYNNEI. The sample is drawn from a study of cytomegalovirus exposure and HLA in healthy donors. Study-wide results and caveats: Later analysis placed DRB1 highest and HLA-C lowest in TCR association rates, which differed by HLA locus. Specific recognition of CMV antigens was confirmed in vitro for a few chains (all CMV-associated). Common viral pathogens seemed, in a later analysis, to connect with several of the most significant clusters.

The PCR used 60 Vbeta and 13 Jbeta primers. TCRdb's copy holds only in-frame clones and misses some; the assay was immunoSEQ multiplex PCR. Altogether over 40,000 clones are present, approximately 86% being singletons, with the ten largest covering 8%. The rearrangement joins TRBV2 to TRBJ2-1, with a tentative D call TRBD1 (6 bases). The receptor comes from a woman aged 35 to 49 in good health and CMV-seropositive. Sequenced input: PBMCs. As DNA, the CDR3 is TGTGCCTCTCAGGGGTTTAGCTCCTACAATGAGCAGTTCTTC. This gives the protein CASQGFSSYNEQFF.